A single T cell receptor beta chain is shown here with its context. What it recognizes is unknown. One base away lies a much larger clone, so this may be a sequencing read error. This sample was taken from a study of T cells in Graves' hyperthyroidism and ophthalmopathy. Study-wide findings and caveats: With a median lead of about six months before onset, the model predicted ophthalmopathy.

What was amplified from RNA transcripts were TCR beta CDR3 regions. When the TCR CDR3 underwent first-round RT-PCR, the HTBI primer set was used. Using its own MiXCR run on the multiplex PCR reads, TCRdb lists one record per CDR3 protein. The sample includes roughly 99,000 distinct CDR3 sequences, approximately 16% of them seen just once. Graves' hyperthyroidism qualified as stable when ophthalmopathy did not progress within 18 months. A patient was excluded if there was uncontrolled infection, other autoimmune disease, pregnancy or lactation. The sequenced material came from blood. The sequence came from a woman aged 45-60 years with Graves' hyperthyroidism.

The CDR3 sequence is CASSYSSAQVNTRYF. CDR3 DNA sequence: TGTGCCAGCAGTTACTCTAGCGCCCAAGTGAATACGCGGTATTTT. The J gene is TRBJ2-3, the V gene TRBV6-2 or TRBV6-3, with TRBD2 as a possible D gene (5 bases). The germline V gene encodes CDR1 MNHEY and CDR2 SVGEGT. The CDR3 runs 15 residues.